The clone carrying this T cell receptor beta chain was seen a handful of times. V lost 2 bases and J 6 bases, leaving 33 bases between the germline ends. Germline-derived CDR1 and CDR2 are SGHRS and YFSETQ. There are 20 residues in the CDR3. This sample stems from a study of identical twins. MiXCR was run by TCRdb on the 5' RACE reads, yielding one entry per CDR3 protein. The sample lists just over 500,000 distinct CDR3 sequences; about 20% were seen once. These same records also appear under a second study, on T cells expressing NK-cell markers.

What was sequenced was CD4+ T cells sorted from blood. This clonotype was obtained from a woman aged 18-29 years in good health. The V call is TRBV5-1, the J call TRBJ2-7; maybe TRBD2 (5 bases). The CDR3 DNA reads TGCGCCAGCAGCTTCTCTTTTCTCTTCGACTCATCCCCGGGGAAACGCGAGCAGTACTTC. Translated: CASSFSFLFDSSPGKREQYF.